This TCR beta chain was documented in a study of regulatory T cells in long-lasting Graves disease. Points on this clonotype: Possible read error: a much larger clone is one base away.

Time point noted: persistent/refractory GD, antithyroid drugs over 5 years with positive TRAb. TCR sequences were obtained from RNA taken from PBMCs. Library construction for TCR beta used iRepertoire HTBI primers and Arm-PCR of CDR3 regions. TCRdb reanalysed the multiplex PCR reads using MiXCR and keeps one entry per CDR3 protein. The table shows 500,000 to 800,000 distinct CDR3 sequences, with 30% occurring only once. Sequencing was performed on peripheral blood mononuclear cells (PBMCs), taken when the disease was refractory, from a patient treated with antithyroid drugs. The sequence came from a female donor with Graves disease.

The CDR3 coding sequence is TGTGCCAGCAGTGACGAGAACACTGAAGCTTTCTTT. Residues: CASSDENTEAFF. This chain links TRBV28 with TRBJ1-1, with unresolved D. The CDR3 contains 12 residues. Germline V lookup: CDR1 MDHEN, CDR2 SYDVKM. Trimming cost V 5 bases and J 1 base, with 5 bases left between them.